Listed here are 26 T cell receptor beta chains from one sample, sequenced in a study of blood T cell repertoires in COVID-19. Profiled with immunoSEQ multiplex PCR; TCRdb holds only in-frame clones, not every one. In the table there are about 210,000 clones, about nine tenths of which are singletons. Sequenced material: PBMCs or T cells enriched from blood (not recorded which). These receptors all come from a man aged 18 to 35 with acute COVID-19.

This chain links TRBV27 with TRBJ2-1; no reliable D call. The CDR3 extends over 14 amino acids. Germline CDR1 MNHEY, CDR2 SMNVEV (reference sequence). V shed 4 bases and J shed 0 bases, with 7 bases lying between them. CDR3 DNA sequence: TGTGCCAGCAGTTACCCGGGCTCCTACAATGAGCAGTTCTTC. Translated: CASSYPGSYNEQFF.

The CDR3 protein is CASRPRTGGAETQYF. The CDR3 coding sequence is TGCGCCAGCAGACCTAGAACAGGGGGCGCGGAGACCCAGTACTTC. The chain combines TRBV5-1 with TRBJ2-5; 9 positions match TRBD1. V was pared by 5 bases and J by 5 bases, with 10 bases of the junction left unmatched. The germline V gene encodes CDR1 SGHRS and CDR2 YFSETQ. CDR3 length equals 15 residues.

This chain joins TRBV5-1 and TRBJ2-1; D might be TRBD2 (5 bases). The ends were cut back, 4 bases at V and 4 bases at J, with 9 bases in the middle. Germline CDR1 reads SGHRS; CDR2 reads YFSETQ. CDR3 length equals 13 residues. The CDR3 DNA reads TGCGCCAGCAGCCTCACGGGGTACAATGAGCAGTTCTTC. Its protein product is CASSLTGYNEQFF.

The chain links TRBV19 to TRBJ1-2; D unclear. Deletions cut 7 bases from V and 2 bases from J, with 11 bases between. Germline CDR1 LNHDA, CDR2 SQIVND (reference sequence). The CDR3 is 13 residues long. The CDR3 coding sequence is TGTGCCAGTACAGACCCAGCGAACTATGGCTACACCTTC. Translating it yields CASTDPANYGYTF.

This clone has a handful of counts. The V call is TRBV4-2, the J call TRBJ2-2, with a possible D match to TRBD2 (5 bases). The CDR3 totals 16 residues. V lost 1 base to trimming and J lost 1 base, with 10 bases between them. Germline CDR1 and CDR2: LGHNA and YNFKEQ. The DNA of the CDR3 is TGTGCCAGCAGCCAAGGGGTAGCGAGGAACACCGGGGAGCTGTTTTTT. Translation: CASSQGVARNTGELFF.

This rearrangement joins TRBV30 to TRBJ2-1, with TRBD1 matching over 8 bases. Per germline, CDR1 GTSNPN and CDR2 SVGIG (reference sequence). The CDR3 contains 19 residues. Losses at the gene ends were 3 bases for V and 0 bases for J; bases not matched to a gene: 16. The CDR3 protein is CAWRRGQGDWGSSYNEQFF. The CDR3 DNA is TGTGCCTGGAGACGTGGACAGGGAGATTGGGGGAGCTCCTACAATGAGCAGTTCTTC.

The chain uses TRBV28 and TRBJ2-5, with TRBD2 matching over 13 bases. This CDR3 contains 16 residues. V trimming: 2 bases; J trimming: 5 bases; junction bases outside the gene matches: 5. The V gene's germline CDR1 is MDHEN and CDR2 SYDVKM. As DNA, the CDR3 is TGTGCCAGCAGTTTAACTAGCGGGAGGGTGGTCGAGACCCAGTACTTC. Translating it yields CASSLTSGRVVETQYF.

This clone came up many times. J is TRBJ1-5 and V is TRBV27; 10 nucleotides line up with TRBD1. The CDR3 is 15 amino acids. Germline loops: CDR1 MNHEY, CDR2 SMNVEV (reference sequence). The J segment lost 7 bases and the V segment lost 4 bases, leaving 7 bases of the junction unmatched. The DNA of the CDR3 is TGTGCCAGCAGTTCCTCGACAGGGGGCGGCCAGCCCCAGCATTTT. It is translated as CASSSSTGGGQPQHF.

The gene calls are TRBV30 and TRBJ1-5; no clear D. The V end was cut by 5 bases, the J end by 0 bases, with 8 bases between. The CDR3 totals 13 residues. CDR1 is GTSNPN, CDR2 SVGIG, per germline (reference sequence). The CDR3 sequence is CAWGQYSNQPQHF. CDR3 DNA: TGTGCCTGGGGTCAGTATAGCAATCAGCCCCAGCATTTT.

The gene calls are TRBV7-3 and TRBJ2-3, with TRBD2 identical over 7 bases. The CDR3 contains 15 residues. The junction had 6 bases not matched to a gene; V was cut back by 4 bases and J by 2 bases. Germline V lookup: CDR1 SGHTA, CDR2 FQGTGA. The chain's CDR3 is CASSSTGGFTDTQYF. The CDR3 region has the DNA TGTGCCAGCAGCTCTACCGGGGGGTTCACAGATACGCAGTATTTT.

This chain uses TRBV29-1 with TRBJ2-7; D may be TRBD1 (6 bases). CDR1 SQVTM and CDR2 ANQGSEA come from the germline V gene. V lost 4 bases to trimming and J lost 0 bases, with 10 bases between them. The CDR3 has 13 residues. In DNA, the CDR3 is TGCAGCGTTGCAGTCAGGGGCTCCTACGAGCAGTACTTC. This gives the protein CSVAVRGSYEQYF.

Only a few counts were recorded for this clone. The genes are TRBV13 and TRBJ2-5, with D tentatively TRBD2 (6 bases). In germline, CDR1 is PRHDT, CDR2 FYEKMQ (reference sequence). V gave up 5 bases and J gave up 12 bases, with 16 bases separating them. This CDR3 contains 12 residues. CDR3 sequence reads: CASSGRRDPKYF. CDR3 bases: TGTGCCAGCAGCGGGAGGAGGGACCCAAAGTACTTC.

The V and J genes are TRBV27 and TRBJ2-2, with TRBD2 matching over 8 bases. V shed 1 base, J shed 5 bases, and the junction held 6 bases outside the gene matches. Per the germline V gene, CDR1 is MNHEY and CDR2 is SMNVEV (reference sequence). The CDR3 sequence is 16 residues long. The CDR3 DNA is TGTGCCAGCAGTTTATACAGCGGGAGCGGAACCGGGGAGCTGTTTTTT. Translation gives CASSLYSGSGTGELFF.

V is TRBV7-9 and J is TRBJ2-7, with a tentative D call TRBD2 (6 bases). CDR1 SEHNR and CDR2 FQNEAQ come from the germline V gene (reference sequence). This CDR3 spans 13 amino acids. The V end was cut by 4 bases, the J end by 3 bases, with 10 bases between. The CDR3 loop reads CASSWEDLYEQYF. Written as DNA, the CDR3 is TGTGCCAGCAGCTGGGAGGACCTCTACGAGCAGTACTTC.

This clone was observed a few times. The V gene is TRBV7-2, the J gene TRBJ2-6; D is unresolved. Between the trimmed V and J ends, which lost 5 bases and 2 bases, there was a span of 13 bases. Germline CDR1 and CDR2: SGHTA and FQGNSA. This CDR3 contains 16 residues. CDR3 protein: CASSPSTLAGANVLTF. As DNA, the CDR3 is TGTGCCAGCAGCCCATCGACACTTGCTGGGGCCAACGTCCTGACTTTC.

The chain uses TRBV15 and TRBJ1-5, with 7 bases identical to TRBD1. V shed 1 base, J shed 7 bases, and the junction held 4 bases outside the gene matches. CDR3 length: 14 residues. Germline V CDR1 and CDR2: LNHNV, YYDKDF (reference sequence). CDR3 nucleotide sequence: TGTGCCACCAGCAGAGGAGGGGGCGAACAGCCCCAGCATTTT. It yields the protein CATSRGGGEQPQHF.

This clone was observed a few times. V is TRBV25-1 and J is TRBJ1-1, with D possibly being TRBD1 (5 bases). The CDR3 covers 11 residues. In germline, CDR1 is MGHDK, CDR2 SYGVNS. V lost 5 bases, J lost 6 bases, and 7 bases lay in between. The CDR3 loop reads CASSQGSEAFF. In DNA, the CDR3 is TGTGCCAGCAGTCAGGGATCTGAAGCTTTCTTT.

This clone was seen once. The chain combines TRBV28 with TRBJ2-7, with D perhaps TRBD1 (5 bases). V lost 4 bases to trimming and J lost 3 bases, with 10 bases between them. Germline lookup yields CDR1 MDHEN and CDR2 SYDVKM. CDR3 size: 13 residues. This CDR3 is CASSYDSVYEQYF. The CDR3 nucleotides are TGTGCCAGCAGTTACGACAGTGTCTACGAGCAGTACTTC.

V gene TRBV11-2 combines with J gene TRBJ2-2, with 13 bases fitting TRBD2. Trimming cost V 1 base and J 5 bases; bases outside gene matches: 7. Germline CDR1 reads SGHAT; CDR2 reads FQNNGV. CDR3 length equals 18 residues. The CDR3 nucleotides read TGTGCCAGCAGCTTAGGAGGACTAGCGGGAGAGAGGACCGGGGAGCTGTTTTTT. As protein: CASSLGGLAGERTGELFF. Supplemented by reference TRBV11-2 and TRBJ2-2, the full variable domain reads EAGVAQSPRYKIIEKRQSVAFWCNPISGHATLYWYQQILGQGPKLLIQFQNNGVVDDSQLPKDRFSAERLKGVDSTLKIQPAKLEDSAVYLCASSLGGLAGERTGELFFGEGSRLTVL.

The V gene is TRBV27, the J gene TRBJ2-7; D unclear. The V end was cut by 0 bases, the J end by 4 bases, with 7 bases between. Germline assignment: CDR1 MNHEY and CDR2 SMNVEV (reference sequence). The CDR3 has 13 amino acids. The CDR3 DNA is TGTGCCAGCAGTTTATCAGCGTGGTACGAGCAGTACTTC. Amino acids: CASSLSAWYEQYF.

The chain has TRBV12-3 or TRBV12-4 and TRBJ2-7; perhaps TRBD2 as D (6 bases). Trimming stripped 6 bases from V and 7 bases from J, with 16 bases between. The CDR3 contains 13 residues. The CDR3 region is CASRQDVGGEQYF. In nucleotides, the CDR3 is TGTGCCAGCAGACAAGACGTCGGGGGTGAGCAGTACTTC.

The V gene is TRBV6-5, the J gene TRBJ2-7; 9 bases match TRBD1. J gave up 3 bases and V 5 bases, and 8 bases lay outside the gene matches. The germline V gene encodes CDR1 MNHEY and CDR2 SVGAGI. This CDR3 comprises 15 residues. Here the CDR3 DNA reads TGTGCCAGCAGTCTTACAGGGGGCGCCCACTACGAGCAGTACTTC. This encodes CASSLTGGAHYEQYF.

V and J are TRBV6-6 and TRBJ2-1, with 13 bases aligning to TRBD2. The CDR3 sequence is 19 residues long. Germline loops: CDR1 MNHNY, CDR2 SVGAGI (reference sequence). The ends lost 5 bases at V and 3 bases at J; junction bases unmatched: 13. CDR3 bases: TGTGCCAGCAGTCGCTCCGGGACTAGCGGGATAGTTCTCTACAATGAGCAGTTCTTC. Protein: CASSRSGTSGIVLYNEQFF.

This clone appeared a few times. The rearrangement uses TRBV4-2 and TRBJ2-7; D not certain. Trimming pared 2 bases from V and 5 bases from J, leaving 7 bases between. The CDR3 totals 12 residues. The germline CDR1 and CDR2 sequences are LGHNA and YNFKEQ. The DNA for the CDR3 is TGTGCCAGCAGCCAACCCTTCGACGAGCAGTACTTC. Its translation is CASSQPFDEQYF.

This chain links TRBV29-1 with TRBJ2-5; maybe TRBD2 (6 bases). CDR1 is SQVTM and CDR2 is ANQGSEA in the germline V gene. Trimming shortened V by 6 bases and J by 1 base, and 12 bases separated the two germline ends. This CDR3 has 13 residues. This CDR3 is CSVDGGVQETQYF. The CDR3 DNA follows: TGCAGCGTGGACGGCGGGGTCCAAGAGACCCAGTACTTC. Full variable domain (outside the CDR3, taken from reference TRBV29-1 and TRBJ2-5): SAVISQKPSRDICQRGTSLTIQCQVDSQVTMMFWYRQQPGQSLTLIATANQGSEATYESGFVIDKFPISRPNLTFSTLTVSNMSPEDSSIYLCSVDGGVQETQYFGPGTRLLVL.

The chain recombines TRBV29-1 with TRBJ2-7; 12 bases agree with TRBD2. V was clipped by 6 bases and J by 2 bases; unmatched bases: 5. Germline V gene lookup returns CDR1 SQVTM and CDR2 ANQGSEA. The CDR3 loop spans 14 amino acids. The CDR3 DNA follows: TGCAGCGTGGCGGGACTAGCGGGCGCCTACGAGCAGTACTTC. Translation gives CSVAGLAGAYEQYF.